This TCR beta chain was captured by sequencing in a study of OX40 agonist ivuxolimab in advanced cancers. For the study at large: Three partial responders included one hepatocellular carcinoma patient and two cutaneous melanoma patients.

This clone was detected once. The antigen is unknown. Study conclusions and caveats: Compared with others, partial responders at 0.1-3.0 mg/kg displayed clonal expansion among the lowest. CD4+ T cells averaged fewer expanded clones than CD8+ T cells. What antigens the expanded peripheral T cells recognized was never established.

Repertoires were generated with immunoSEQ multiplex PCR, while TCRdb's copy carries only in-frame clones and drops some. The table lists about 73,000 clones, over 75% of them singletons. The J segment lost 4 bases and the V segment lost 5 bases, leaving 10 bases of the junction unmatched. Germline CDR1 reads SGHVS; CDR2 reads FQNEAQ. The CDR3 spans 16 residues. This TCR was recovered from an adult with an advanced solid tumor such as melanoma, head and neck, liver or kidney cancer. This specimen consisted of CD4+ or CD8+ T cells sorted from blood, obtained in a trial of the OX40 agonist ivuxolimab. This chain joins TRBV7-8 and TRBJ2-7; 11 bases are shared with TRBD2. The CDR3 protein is CASSPRPASGGYEQYF. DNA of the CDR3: TGTGCCAGCAGCCCCCGCCCGGCTAGCGGGGGGTACGAGCAGTACTTC.